This TCR beta chain was retrieved from a study of OX40 agonist ivuxolimab in advanced cancers. Data came from immunoSEQ multiplex PCR; TCRdb stores just in-frame clones and leaves some out. The table has 55,000 to 80,000 clones, about nine tenths seen once. Whole-study findings and limits: The CD4+ and CD8+ T cells in the blood had expanded clonally by week 6 at 0.1 to 3.0 mg/kg. Antigen specificity remained undetermined for the expanded peripheral T cells. Averaging showed that CD8+ T cells had more expanded clones than CD4+ did. Some nonresponders also had low normalized T-cell clonal expansion.

The germline V gene encodes CDR1 SGDLS and CDR2 YYNGEE. The CDR3 runs to 15 residues. In the case of this clone: Its antigen is as yet unknown. The junction differs from germline at one of its ends, possibly a read error.

The source is an adult with an advanced solid tumor such as melanoma, head and neck, liver or kidney cancer. The chain is built from TRBV9 and TRBJ1-5; no clear D. Specimen: CD4+ or CD8+ T cells sorted from blood, collected in a trial of the OX40 agonist ivuxolimab. The CDR3 bases are TGTGCCAGCAGCGCCGGCTGGGGTAGCAATCAGCCCCGGCATTTT. As protein: CASSAGWGSNQPRHF.